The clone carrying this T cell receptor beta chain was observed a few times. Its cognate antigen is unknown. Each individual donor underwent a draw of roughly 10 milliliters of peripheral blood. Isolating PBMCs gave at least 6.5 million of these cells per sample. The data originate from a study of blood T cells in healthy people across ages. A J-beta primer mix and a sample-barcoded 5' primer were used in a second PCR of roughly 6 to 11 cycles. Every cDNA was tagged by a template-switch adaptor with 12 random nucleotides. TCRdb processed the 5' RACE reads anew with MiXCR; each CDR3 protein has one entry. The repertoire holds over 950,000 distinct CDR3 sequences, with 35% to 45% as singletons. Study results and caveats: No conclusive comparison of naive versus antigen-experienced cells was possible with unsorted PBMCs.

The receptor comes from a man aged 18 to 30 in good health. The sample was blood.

The CDR3 sequence: CASTSPQETQYF. DNA of the CDR3: TGTGCCAGCACATCGCCGCAAGAGACCCAGTACTTC. The chain couples TRBV25-1 to TRBJ2-5; no firm D call. V lost 7 bases and J 2 bases, leaving 8 bases between the germline ends. Germline CDR1 and CDR2: MGHDK and SYGVNS. The CDR3 extends over 12 amino acids.